One T cell receptor (beta chain) is described in this entry. Its target is unknown. The sample comes from a study of spatial heterogeneity in lung cancer. With 2 bases removed from V and 11 bases from J, the gap between germline ends came to 18 bases. Germline assignment: CDR1 MNHEY and CDR2 SVGAGI. CDR3 length: 14 amino acids. Specified time point: sample taken at primary tumor resection. Individually, TCR cDNA molecules were each labelled with a unique molecular identifier. MiXCR, applied by TCRdb to the 5' RACE reads, yields one record per CDR3 protein. The table shows about 27,000 distinct CDR3 sequences, with 7.1% occurring only once. Study-level findings and limits: Counts that tracked tumor mutation counts were those of expanded intratumoral alpha and beta TCRs.

The starting material was lung tumor tissue, obtained at surgery. The genes are TRBV6-5 and TRBJ1-1, with D maybe TRBD1 (5 bases). The receptor was derived from a male donor with early-stage non-small cell lung cancer. The CDR3 DNA reads as TGTGCCAGCAGTTACCGCCCAGACAGAAAGAACGCTTTCTTT. Translating gives CASSYRPDRKNAFF.